This T cell receptor beta chain emerged from a study of blood T cells in healthy people across ages (dated by TCRdb to between 2014 and 2016). Some background on the complete study: In model experiments, roughly one uniquely barcoded TCR beta cDNA molecule per two T cells was captured by template switching. Donors were grouped into four age groups: young (average 16 years), middle-aged (39), aged (62) and long-lived (82). Using the same blood draw, the study looked at two additional independent replicas of 1 million unique cDNA reads for two donors, one aged 18 to 29 and the other aged 80 or older. Donors of different ages were randomly distributed across sequencing lanes to avoid experimental bias. The study measured age-related changes in TCR beta repertoire diversity using deep sequencing normalized with unique cDNA molecular identifiers. What the research found in general, with its limitations: Estimates of total diversity based on one million sequenced T cells were considered lower bounds and underestimates. Because the CMV infection status of the donors was unknown, age-related changes in expanded clonotypes may potentially have been confounded. As age increased, observed TCR beta diversity per million T cells dropped in a roughly linear way, and a significant reduction was already evident by age 40. Observed TCR beta diversity correlated strongly with the percentage of naive T cells measured by flow cytometry. The long-lived group showed more naive CD4+ T cells, fewer expanded clones and increased TCR diversity than the aged group, suggesting age selection. Conclusive comparison of naive and antigen-experienced compartments was prevented by the profiling of bulk unsorted PBMCs.

V is cut by 7 bases and J by 2 bases, and the space between the germline ends is 14 bases. The CDR3, from cysteine to phenylalanine, totals 13 residues. Only CDR3 DNA remains: 39 bases, in frame from the first base. CDR1 and CDR2, per the germline V gene (reference sequence), are DFQATT and SNEGSKA. Systemically healthy Caucasian individuals from Russia, 35 to 40 in total and aged 6 to 90 years, were included as donors. About 10 milliliters of peripheral blood were drawn from each donor into EDTA-treated Vacutainer tubes. Ficoll-Paque density-gradient centrifugation was used to isolate PBMCs, with at least 6.5 million per sample. Total RNA was extracted from PBMCs with Trizol reagent, with at least 5.5 micrograms obtained per sample. Naive CD45RAhigh/CD27high T cell percentages were measured by flow cytometry on a PBMC aliquot from every donor. This clonotype was seen a few times. This receptor's antigen is unknown. No base quality information exists; no much larger clone differs at one position.

Libraries were constructed by 5' RACE. A second PCR of about 7 to 12 cycles was run with a J-beta primer mix and a sample-barcoded 5' primer. Each TCR beta cDNA molecule received a unique molecular identifier from a template-switch 5' adaptor carrying 12 random nucleotides. Each sample yielded at least 3 million CDR3-containing paired-end reads. The Mint cDNA synthesis kit, primed by a TRBC-specific oligonucleotide, was used to synthesize first-strand cDNA from all RNA. All cDNA was treated with uracil-DNA glycosylase and then went through a first 18-cycle PCR with the universal primers M1SS and BC2_uni_R. The original pipeline was this. For normalization, 1 million high-quality reads, each with a distinct molecular identifier, were randomly selected from each sample. Reads with shared molecular identifiers were discarded instead of being binned into consensus sequences. MiTCR, with a Q25 quality threshold and the strictest error-elimination algorithm, was used for CDR3 identification, clonotype clustering and error correction. A nonparametric unseen species model with Euler transformation was used to estimate a lower bound on total TCR beta diversity. The public reads were reanalyzed by TCRdb: fastp trimming at Q25, MiXCR alignment, in-frame beta chains only. Every CDR3 protein is listed once, alongside the most common genes and DNA of its rows. The V and J calls shown here were made by TCRdb, not taken from the authors' results. This sample is represented by 1.5 million to 2 million distinct CDR3 sequences; about two fifths of them were singletons. The ten largest make up approximately 22% of the sample.

The TCR sequence derives from a human donor in good health. Specimen: blood. The chain is encoded by TRBV20-1 joined to TRBJ2-5; possibly the D gene is TRBD1, per 6 matching bases. The DNA is TGCAGTGGAACGGGCAGGGGACAAGAGACCCAGTACTTC. Its translation is CSGTGRGQETQYF.